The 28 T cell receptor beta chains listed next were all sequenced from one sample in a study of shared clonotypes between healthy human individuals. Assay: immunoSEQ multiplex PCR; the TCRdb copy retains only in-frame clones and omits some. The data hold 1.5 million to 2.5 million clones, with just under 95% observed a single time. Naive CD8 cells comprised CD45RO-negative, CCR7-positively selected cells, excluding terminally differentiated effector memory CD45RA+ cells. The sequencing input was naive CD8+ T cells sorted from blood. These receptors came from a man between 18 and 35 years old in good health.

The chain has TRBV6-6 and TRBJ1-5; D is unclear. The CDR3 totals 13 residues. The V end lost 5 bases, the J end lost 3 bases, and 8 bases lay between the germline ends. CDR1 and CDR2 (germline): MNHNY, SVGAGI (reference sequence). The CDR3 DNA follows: TGTGCCAGCAGTGATGGATACAATCAGCCCCAGCATTTT. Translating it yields CASSDGYNQPQHF.

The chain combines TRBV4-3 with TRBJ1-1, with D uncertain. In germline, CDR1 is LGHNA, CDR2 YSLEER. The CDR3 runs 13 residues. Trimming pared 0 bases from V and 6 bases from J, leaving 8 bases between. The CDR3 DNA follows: TGCGCCAGCAGCCAAGAAAGCTGGGCTGAAGCTTTCTTT. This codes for CASSQESWAEAFF.

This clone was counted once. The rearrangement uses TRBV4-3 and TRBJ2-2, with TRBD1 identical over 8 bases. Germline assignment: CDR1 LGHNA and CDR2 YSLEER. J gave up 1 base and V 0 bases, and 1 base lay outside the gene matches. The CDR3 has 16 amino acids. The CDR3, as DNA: TGCGCCAGCAGCCAAGACACAGGGGGGAACACCGGGGAGCTGTTTTTT. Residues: CASSQDTGGNTGELFF.

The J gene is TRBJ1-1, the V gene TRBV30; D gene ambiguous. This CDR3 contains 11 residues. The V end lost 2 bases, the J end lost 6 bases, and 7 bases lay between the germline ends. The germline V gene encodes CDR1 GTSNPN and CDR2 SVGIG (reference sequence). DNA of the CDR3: TGTGCCTGGAGTCCCATCCCTGAAGCTTTCTTT. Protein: CAWSPIPEAFF.

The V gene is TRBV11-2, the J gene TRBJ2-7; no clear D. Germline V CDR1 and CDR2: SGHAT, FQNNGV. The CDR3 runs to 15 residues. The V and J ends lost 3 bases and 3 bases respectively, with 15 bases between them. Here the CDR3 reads CASSFTGGGYYEQYF. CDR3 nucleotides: TGTGCCAGCAGCTTTACCGGCGGCGGCTACTACGAGCAGTACTTC.

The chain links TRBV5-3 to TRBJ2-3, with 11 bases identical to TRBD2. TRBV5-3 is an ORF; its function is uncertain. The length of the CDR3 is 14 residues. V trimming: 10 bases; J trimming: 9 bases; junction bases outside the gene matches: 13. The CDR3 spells CAAGLAVQCGTQYF. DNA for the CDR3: TGTGCCGCGGGACTAGCGGTTCAGTGTGGGACGCAGTATTTT.

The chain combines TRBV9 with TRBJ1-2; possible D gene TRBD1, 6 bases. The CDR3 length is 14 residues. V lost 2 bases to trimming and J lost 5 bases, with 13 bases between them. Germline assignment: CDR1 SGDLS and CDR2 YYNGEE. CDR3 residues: CASSVGGASYGYTF. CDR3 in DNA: TGTGCCAGCAGCGTGGGGGGCGCAAGTTATGGCTACACCTTC. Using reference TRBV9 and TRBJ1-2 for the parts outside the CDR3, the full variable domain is DSGVTQTPKHLITATGQRVTLRCSPRSGDLSVYWYQQSLDQGLQFLIQYYNGEERAKGNILERFSAQQFPDLHSELNLSSLELGDSALYFCASSVGGASYGYTFGSGTRLTVV.

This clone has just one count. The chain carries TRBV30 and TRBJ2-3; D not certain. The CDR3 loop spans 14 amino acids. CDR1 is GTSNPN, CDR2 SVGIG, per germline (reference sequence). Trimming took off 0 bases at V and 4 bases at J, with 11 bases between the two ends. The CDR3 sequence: CAWSVTGYADTQYF. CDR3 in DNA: TGTGCCTGGAGTGTAACTGGGTACGCAGATACGCAGTATTTT.

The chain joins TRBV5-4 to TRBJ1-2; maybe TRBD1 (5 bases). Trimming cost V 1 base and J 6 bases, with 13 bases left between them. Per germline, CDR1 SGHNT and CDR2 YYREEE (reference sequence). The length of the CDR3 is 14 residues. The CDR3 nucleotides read TGTGCCAGCAGCTTGTGGGGGACCTCAAATGGCTACACCTTC. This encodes CASSLWGTSNGYTF.

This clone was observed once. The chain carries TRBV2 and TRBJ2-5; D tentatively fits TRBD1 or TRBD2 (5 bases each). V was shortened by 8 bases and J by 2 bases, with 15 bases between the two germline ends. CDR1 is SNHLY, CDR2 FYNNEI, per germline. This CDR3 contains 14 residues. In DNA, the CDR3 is TGTGCCAGCCATTTCTGGGGGAGTCAAGAGACCCAGTACTTC. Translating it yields CASHFWGSQETQYF.

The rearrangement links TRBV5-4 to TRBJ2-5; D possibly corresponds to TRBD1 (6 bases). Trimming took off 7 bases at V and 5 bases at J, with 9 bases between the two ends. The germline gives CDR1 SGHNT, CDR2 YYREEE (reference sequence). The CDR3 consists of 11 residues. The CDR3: CASGQPETQYF. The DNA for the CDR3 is TGTGCCAGCGGACAGCCGGAGACCCAGTACTTC.

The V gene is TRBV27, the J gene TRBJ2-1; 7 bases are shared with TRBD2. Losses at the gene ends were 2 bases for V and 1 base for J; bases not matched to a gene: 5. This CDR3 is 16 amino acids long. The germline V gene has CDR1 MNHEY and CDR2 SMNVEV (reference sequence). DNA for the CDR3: TGTGCCAGCAGTTTAGGTGCGGGAGAATCCTACAATGAGCAGTTCTTC. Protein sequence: CASSLGAGESYNEQFF.

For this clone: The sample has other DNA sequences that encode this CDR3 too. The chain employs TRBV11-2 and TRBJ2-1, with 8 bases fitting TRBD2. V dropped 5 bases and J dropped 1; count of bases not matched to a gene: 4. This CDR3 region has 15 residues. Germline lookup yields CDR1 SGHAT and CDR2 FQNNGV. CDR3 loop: CASSLLAGSYNEQFF. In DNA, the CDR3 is TGTGCCAGCAGCCTGTTAGCGGGATCCTACAATGAGCAGTTCTTC. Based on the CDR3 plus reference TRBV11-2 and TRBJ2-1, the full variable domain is EAGVAQSPRYKIIEKRQSVAFWCNPISGHATLYWYQQILGQGPKLLIQFQNNGVVDDSQLPKDRFSAERLKGVDSTLKIQPAKLEDSAVYLCASSLLAGSYNEQFFGPGTRLTVL.

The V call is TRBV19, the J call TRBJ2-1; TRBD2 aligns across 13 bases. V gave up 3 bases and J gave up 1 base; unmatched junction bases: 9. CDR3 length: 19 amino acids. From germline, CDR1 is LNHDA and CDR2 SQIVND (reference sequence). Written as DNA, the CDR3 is TGTGCCAGTAGTATTGGGTGGACTAGCGGGAGTAGGTCCTACAATGAGCAGTTCTTC. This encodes CASSIGWTSGSRSYNEQFF.

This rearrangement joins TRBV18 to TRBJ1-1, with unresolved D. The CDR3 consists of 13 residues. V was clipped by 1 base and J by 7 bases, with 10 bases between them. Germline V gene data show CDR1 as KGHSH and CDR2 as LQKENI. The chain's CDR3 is CASSPLSGNEAFF. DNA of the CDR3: TGTGCCAGCTCACCACTGTCCGGGAATGAAGCTTTCTTT.

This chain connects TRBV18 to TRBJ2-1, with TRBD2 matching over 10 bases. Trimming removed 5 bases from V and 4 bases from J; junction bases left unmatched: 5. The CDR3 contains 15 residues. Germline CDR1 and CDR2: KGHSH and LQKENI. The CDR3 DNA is TGTGCCAGCTCAGAACTAGCGGGGCCGTACAATGAGCAGTTCTTC. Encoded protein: CASSELAGPYNEQFF.

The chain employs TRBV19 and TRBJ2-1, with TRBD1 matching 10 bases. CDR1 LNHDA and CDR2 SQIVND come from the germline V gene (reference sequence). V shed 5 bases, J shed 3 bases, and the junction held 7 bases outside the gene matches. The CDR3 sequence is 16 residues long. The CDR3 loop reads CASSPDRGLFYNEQFF. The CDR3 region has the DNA TGTGCCAGTAGTCCCGACAGGGGGCTTTTCTACAATGAGCAGTTCTTC.

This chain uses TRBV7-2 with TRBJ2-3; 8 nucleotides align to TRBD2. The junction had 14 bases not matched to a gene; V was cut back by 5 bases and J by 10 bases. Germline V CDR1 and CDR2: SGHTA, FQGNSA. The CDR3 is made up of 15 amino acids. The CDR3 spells CASSPNGRVRVAQYF. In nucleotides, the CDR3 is TGTGCCAGCAGCCCCAACGGGAGGGTTCGGGTGGCGCAGTATTTT.

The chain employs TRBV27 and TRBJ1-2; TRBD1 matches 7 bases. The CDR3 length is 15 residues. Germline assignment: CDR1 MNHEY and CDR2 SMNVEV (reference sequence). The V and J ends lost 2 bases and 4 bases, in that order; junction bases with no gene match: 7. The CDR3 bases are TGTGCCAGCAGTTTAGATGCGACAGGGCTCTATGGCTACACCTTC. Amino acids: CASSLDATGLYGYTF.

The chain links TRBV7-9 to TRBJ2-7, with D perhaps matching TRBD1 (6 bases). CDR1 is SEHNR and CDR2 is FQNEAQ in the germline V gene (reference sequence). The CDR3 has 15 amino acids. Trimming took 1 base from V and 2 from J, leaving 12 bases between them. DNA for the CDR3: TGTGCCAGCAGCTTAGATGGACAGAGAGCCTACGAGCAGTACTTC. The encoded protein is CASSLDGQRAYEQYF.

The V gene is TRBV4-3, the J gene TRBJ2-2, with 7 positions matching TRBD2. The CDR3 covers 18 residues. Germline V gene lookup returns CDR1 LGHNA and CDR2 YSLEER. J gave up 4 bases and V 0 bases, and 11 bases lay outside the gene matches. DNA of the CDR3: TGCGCCAGCAGCCAAGAATCTGCGGCGGGAGAGGGCACCGGGGAGCTGTTTTTT. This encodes CASSQESAAGEGTGELFF.

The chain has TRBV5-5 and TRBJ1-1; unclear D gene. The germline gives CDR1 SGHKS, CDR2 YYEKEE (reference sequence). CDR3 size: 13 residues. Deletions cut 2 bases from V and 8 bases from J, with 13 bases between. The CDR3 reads CASSFGPSLEAFF. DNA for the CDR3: TGTGCCAGCAGCTTTGGTCCGTCGCTAGAAGCTTTCTTT.

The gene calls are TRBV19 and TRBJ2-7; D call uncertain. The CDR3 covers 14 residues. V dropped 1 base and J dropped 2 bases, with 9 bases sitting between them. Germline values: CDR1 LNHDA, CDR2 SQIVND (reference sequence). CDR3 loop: CASSIGSSTYEQYF. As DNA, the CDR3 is TGTGCCAGTAGTATAGGGTCGTCCACCTACGAGCAGTACTTC.

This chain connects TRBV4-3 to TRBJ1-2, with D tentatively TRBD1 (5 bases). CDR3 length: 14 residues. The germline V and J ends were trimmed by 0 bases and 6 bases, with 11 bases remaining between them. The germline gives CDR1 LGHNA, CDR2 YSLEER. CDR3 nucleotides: TGCGCCAGCAGCCAAGATCCAGGGAATCATGGCTACACCTTC. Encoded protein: CASSQDPGNHGYTF.

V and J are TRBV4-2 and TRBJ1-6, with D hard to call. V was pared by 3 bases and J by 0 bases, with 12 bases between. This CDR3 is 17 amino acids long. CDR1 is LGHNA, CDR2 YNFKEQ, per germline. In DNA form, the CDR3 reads TGTGCCAGCAGCCAGACGGACCCAAGCTCCTATAATTCACCCCTCCACTTT. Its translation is CASSQTDPSSYNSPLHF.

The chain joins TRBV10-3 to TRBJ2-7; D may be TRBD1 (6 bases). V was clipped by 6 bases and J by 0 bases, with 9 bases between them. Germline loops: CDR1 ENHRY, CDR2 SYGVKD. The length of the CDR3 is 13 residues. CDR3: CAIRPGASYEQYF. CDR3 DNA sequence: TGTGCCATCAGGCCAGGGGCCTCCTACGAGCAGTACTTC.

The CDR3 loop reads CASSRGTGGAEQYF. The DNA of the CDR3 is TGTGCCAGCAGCCGGGGGACAGGGGGAGCCGAGCAGTACTTC. The V gene is TRBV7-9, the J gene TRBJ2-7, with TRBD1 matching 11 bases. V lost 5 bases to trimming and J lost 6 bases; unmatched junction nucleotides: 6. In germline, CDR1 is SEHNR, CDR2 FQNEAQ (reference sequence). The length of the CDR3 is 14 residues.

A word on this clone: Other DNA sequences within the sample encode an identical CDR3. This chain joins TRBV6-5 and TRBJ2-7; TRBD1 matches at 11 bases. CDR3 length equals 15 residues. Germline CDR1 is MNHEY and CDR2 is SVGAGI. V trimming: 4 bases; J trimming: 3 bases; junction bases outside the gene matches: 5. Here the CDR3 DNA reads TGTGCCAGCAGTTTCGGGACAGGGGGTTTCTACGAGCAGTACTTC. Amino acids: CASSFGTGGFYEQYF.